The source of this T cell receptor (beta chain) is a study of T cell repertoires in ileal Crohn's disease. The study's findings and limits: Sorted CD8 T cells held more high-frequency clones than CD4.

The data were produced by immunoSEQ multiplex PCR, yet TCRdb's version contains in-frame clones alone and is incomplete. The sample yields about 14,000 clones, approximately 70% seen once. Germline V lookup: CDR1 MNHEY, CDR2 SMNVEV (reference sequence). The V segment lost 9 bases and the J segment 4 bases; nucleotides outside the gene matches: 11. This CDR3 comprises 14 residues. This clone was counted between two and nine times. The antigen is not known. Sequenced material: ileal tissue. The source is an adult with Crohn's disease. This chain links TRBV27 with TRBJ2-7, with TRBD2 matching over 8 bases. The CDR3 sequence: CASISGGVPYEQYF. The CDR3 DNA is TGTGCCAGTATATCGGGGGGGGTTCCTTACGAGCAGTACTTC.